The text below deals with one T cell receptor (beta chain). Its specificity is unknown. TCRdb used MiXCR to reprocess the 5' RACE reads, holding one entry per CDR3 protein. In the table there are about 290,000 distinct CDR3 sequences, approximately 19% of which are singletons. The V gene's germline CDR1 is LNHNV and CDR2 YYDKDF (reference sequence). V dropped 1 base and J dropped 2 bases, with 10 bases sitting between them. This CDR3 comprises 15 residues. This entry belongs to a study of T-cell memory formation after mild COVID-19. General study findings and limits: Researchers report contracting CD4+ clones mostly in CM and EM, with CD8+ clones in EMRA. Contracting clones from day 15 to 85 had balanced CD4/CD8; later expanders favoured CD4+.

The sequencing sample was made of PBMCs or a T cell subset sorted from them (not recorded which). The receptor comes from a young man who had mild COVID-19 (a few samples of this study predate the infection). Cell type and time point are not known. This chain connects TRBV15 to TRBJ2-3; D is uncertain. In nucleotides, the CDR3 is TGTGCCACCAGCAGAGCATCGGAACCCACAGATACGCAGTATTTT. This translates into CATSRASEPTDTQYF. The whole variable domain, filled in from reference TRBV15 and TRBJ2-3, reads DAMVIQNPRYQVTQFGKPVTLSCSQTLNHNVMYWYQQKSSQAPKLLFHYYDKDFNNEADTPDNFQSRRPNTSFCFLDIRSPGLGDTAMYLCATSRASEPTDTQYFGPGTRLTVL.